The TCR beta chain under discussion was sequenced for a study of shared clonotypes between healthy human individuals. Study-level information: A couple of women and a few men aged 18 to 49 made up the donors. Overall study findings and caveats: Donors were few, which limited the genetic and exposure-history diversity represented. Although depth was large, rarefaction showed that sequencing of the sorted subsets was incomplete.

As regards this clone: Its antigen is unidentified.

The CDR3 is 14 residues long. Germline CDR1 SGHDT, CDR2 YYEEEE. The V end lost 2 bases, the J end lost 4 bases, and 10 bases lay between the germline ends. Study processing details: Without quality scores, immunoSEQ junctional reads could not be filtered like full-length reads. Assay used: immunoSEQ multiplex PCR; TCRdb lists only in-frame clones, some missing. V and J calls plus clone size are reproduced from that table; the DNA served to infer D and trimming. This table has around 600,000 clones, approximately 95% appearing once. The naive CD8 subset, CD45RO-negative cells positively selected for CCR7, excluded terminally differentiated effector memory CD45RA+ cells.

The chain joins TRBV5-6 to TRBJ1-5, with no clear D. Source material: naive CD8+ T cells sorted from blood. The receptor comes from a woman under 40 in good health. The CDR3 sequence is CASSFGRGNQPQHF. CDR3 DNA sequence: TGTGCCAGCAGCTTCGGCAGAGGTAATCAGCCCCAGCATTTT. Combining the CDR3 with reference TRBV5-6 and TRBJ1-5 gives the whole variable domain DAGVTQSPTHLIKTRGQQVTLRCSPKSGHDTVSWYQQALGQGPQFIFQYYEEEERQRGNFPDRFSGHQFPNYSSELNVNALLLGDSALYLCASSFGRGNQPQHFGDGTRLSIL.